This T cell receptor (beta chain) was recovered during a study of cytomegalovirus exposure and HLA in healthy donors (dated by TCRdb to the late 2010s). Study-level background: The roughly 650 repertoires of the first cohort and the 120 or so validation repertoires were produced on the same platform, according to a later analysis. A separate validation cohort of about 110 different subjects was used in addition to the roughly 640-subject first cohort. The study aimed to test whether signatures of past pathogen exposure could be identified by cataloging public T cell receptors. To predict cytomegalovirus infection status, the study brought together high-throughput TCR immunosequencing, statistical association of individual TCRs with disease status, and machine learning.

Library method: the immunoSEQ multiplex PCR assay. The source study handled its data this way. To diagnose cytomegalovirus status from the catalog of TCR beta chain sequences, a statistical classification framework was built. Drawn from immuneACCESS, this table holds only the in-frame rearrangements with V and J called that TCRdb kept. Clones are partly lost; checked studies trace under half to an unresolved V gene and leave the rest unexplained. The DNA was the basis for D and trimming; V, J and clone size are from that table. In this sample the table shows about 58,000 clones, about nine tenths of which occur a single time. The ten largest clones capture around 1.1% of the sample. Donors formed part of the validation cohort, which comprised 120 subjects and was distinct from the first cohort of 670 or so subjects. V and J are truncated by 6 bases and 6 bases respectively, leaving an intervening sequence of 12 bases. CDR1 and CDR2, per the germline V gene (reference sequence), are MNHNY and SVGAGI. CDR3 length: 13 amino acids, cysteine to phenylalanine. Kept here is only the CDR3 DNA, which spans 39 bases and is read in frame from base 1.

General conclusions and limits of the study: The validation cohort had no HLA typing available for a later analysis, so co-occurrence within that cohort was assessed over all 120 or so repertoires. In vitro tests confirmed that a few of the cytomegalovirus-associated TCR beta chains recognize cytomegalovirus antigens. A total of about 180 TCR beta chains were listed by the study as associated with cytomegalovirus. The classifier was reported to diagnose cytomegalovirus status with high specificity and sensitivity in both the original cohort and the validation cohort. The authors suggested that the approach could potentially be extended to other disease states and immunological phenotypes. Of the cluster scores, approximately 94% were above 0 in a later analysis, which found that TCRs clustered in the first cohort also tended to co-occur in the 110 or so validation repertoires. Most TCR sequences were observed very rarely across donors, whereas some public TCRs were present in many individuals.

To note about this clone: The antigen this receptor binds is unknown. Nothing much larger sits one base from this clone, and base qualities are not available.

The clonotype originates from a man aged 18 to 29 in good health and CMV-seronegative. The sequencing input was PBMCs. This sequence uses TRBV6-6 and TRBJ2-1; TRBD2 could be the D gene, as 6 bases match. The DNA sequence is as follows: TGTGCCAGCAGATCTAGCGCACCCAATGAGCAGTTCTTC. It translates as CASRSSAPNEQFF.